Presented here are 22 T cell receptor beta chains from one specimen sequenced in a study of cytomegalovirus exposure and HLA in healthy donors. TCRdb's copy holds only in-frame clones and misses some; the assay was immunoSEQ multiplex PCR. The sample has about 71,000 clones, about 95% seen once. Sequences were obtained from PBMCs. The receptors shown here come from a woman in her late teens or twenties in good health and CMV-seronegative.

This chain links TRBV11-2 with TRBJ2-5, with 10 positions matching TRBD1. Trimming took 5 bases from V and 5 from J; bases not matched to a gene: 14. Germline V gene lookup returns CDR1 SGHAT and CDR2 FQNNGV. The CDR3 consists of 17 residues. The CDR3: CASSTQWDRGFWETQYF. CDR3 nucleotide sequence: TGTGCCAGCAGCACCCAGTGGGACAGGGGTTTTTGGGAGACCCAGTACTTC.

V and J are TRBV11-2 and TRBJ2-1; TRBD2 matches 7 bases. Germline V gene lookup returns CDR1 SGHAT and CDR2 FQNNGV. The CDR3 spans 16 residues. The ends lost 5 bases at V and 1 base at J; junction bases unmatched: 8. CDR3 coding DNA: TGTGCCAGCAGCGGGATGTGGGGGGGGTCCTACAATGAGCAGTTCTTC. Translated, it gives CASSGMWGGSYNEQFF.

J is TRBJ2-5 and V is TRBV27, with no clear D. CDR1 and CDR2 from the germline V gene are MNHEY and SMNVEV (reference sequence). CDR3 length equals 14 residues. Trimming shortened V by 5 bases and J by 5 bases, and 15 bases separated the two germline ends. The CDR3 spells CASSETPLGETQYF. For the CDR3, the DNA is TGTGCCAGCAGTGAAACCCCACTCGGGGAGACCCAGTACTTC.

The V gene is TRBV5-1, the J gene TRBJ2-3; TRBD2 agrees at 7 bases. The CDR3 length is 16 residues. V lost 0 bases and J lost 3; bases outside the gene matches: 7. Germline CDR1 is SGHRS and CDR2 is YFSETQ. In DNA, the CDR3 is TGCGCCAGCAGCTTGGGGCTGCGGGGGAGTACAGATACGCAGTATTTT. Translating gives CASSLGLRGSTDTQYF.

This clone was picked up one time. CDR3 region: CASSFDRNTEAFF. The CDR3 nucleotides are TGTGCCAGCAGTTTTGACAGGAACACTGAAGCTTTCTTT. V gene TRBV27 combines with J gene TRBJ1-1; a weak D match, TRBD1 (5 bases). There are 13 residues in the CDR3. Germline V gives CDR1 MNHEY, CDR2 SMNVEV (reference sequence). Trimming left V 3 bases short and J 1 base short, with 6 bases between.

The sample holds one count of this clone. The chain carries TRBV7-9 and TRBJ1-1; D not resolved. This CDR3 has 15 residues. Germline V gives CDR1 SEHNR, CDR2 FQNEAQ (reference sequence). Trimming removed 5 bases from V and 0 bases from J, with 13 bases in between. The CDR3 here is CASSPGEGVNTEAFF. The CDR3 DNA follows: TGTGCCAGCAGCCCTGGGGAGGGAGTGAACACTGAAGCTTTCTTT.

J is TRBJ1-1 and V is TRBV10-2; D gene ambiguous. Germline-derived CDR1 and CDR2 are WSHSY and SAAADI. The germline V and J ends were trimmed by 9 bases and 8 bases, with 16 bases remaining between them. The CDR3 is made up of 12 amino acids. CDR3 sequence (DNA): TGCGCCAGTTACCAGGCGGGTGGCGAAGCTTTCTTT. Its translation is CASYQAGGEAFF.

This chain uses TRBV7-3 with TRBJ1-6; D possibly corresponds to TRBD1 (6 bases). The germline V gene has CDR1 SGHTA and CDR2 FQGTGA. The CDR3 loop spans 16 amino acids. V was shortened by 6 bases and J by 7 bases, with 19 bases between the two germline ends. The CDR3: CASSSLLTGSNSPLHF. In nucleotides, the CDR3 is TGTGCCAGCAGTTCTCTCCTAACAGGGTCGAATTCACCCCTCCACTTT.

CDR3 loop: CASSERLAGSYEQYF. CDR3 coding DNA: TGTGCCAGCAGTGAACGGCTAGCGGGCTCCTACGAGCAGTACTTC. The chain recombines TRBV6-1 with TRBJ2-7; 8 nucleotides line up with TRBD2. This CDR3 contains 15 residues. The germline gives CDR1 MNHNS, CDR2 SASEGT. The V segment lost 2 bases and the J segment 0 bases; nucleotides outside the gene matches: 3.

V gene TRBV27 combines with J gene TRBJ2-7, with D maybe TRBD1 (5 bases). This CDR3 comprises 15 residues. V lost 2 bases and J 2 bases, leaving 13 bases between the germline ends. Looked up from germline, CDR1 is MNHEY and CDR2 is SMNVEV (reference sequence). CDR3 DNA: TGTGCCAGCAGTTTACACAGGATCACCACCTACGAGCAGTACTTC. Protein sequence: CASSLHRITTYEQYF.

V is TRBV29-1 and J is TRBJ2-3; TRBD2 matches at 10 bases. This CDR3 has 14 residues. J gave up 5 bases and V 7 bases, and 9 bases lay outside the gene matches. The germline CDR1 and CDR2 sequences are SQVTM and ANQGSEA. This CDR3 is CSAPQRGGRDTQYF. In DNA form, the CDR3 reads TGCAGCGCTCCCCAGCGGGGGGGCAGAGATACGCAGTATTTT.

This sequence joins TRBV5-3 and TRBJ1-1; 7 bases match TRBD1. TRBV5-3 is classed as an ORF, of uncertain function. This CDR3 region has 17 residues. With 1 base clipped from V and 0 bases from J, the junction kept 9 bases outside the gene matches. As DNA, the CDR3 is TGTGCCAGAAGCTTGAGCCCCAACAGGGGCTTGAACACTGAAGCTTTCTTT. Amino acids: CARSLSPNRGLNTEAFF.

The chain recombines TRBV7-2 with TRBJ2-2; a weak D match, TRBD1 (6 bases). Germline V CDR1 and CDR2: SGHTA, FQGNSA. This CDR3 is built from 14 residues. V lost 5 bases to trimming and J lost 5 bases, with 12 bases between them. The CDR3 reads CASSLARGTGELFF. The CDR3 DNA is TGTGCCAGCAGCCTCGCCAGGGGAACCGGGGAGCTGTTTTTT.

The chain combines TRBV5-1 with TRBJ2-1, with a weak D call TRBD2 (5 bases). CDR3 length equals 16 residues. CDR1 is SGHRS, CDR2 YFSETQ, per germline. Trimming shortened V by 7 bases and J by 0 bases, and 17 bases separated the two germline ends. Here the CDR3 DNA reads TGCGCCAGCCGCACTCTTGAGGGATTCTCCTACAATGAGCAGTTCTTC. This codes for CASRTLEGFSYNEQFF.

The CDR3 protein is CASSLPTGGSPLHF. DNA for the CDR3: TGTGCCAGCAGCTTACCGACAGGGGGATCACCCCTCCACTTT. The genes are TRBV5-6 and TRBJ1-6, with TRBD1 identical over 9 bases. Germline V gene lookup returns CDR1 SGHDT and CDR2 YYEEEE. The J segment lost 10 bases and the V segment lost 2 bases, leaving 4 bases of the junction unmatched. This CDR3 is 14 amino acids long.

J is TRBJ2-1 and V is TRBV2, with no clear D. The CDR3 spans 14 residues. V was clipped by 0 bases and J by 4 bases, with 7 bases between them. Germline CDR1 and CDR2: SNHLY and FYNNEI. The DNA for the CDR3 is TGTGCCAGCAGTGAAGCGAAGCGATACAATGAGCAGTTCTTC. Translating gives CASSEAKRYNEQFF.

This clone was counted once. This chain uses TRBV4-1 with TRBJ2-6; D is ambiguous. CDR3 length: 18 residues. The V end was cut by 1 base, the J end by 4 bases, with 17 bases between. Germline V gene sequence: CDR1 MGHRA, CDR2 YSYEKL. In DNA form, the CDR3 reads TGCGCCAGCAGCCAAGTGATCCCAGGTCCTCTGGGGGCCAACGTCCTGACTTTC. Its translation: CASSQVIPGPLGANVLTF.

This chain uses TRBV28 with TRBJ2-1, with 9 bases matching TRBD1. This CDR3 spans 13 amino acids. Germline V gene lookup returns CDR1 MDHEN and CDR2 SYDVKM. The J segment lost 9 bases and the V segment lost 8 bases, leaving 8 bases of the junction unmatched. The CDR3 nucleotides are TGTGCCAGCTTAAACAGGGGGCGCATTGAGCAGTTCTTC. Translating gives CASLNRGRIEQFF.

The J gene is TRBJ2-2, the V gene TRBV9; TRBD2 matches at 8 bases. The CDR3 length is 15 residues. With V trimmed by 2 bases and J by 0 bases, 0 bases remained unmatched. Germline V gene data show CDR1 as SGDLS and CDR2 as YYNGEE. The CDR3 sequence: CASSVSGANTGELFF. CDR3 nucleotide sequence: TGTGCCAGCAGCGTTAGCGGGGCGAACACCGGGGAGCTGTTTTTT.

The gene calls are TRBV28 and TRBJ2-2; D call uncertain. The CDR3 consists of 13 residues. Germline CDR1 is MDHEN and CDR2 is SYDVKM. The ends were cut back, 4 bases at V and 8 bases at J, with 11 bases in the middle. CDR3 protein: CASSSRVSGELFF. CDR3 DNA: TGTGCCAGCAGTTCTCGGGTCTCTGGGGAGCTGTTTTTT.

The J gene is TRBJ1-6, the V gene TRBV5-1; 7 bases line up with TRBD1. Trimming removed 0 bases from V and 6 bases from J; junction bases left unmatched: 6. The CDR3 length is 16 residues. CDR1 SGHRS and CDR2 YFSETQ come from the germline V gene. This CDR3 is CASSLEGGASNSPLHF. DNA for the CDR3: TGCGCCAGCAGCTTGGAAGGGGGCGCGAGTAATTCACCCCTCCACTTT.

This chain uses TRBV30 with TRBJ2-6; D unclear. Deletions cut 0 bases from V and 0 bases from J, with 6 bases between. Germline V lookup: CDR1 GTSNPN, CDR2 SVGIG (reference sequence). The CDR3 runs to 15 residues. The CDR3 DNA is TGTGCCTGGAGTGTTACGGTCTCTGGGGCCAACGTCCTGACTTTC. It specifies CAWSVTVSGANVLTF.